This T cell receptor beta chain was captured in a study of T cells in Graves' hyperthyroidism and ophthalmopathy. Study-wide context: Staff took peripheral blood when the initial diagnosis was made, before any treatment began.

Extraction of PBMCs used 7.5 to 10 ml of fresh peripheral blood. The CDR3 contains 12 residues. Per germline, CDR1 KGHSH and CDR2 LQKENI. V lost 2 bases to trimming and J lost 7 bases, with 5 bases between them. From RNA transcripts, TCR beta CDR3 regions were amplified. The primer set for the first-round RT-PCR of the TCR CDR3 was HTBI. Each CDR3 protein is one row after TCRdb ran MiXCR on the multiplex PCR reads. The top ten clones hold less than 55% of a sample with hundreds of thousands of distinct CDR3 sequences, roughly 21% of them seen once. About this clonotype itself: One base away lies a much larger clone, so this may be a sequencing read error.

The TCR was taken from a man aged 35-49 years with Graves' ophthalmopathy. The specimen sequenced was blood. The chain couples TRBV18 to TRBJ1-4, with D unclear. The CDR3 nucleotides read TGTGCCAGCTCACCAGCTAGTGAAAAACTGTTTTTT. Residues: CASSPASEKLFF.